This T cell receptor (beta chain) is from a study of glioma-infiltrating T cells. General study points: Above-expected tissue-blood divergence occurred in all gliomas, most in low-grade ones.

The germline CDR1 and CDR2 sequences are DFQATT and SNEGSKA (reference sequence). The CDR3 length is 19 residues. Unmatched junction bases numbered 14, after V lost 1 base and J lost 0 bases. TCR alpha and beta CDR3 regions were amplified from RNA using iRepertoire nested multiplex PCR. One-step reverse transcription and amplification started from roughly 100-400 ng of tissue mRNA or PBMC total RNA. TCRdb reanalysed the multiplex PCR reads using MiXCR and keeps one entry per CDR3 protein. Of around 99,000 distinct CDR3 sequences in the sample, around 25% were seen once. Many counts were recorded for this clonotype. The antigen remains undetermined.

The sequence derives from a human donor with low-grade glioma or glioblastoma, undergoing nonglioma brain surgery, or in good health (not recorded which). The sequenced material came from glioma tissue, nonneoplastic brain tissue, or PBMCs (not recorded which). J is TRBJ1-3 and V is TRBV20-1, with TRBD1 matching 8 bases. CDR3 bases: TGCAGTGCTAGAGCCGGCCTACGGGCCAGGGGGCCCTCTGGAAACACCATATATTTT. Its translation: CSARAGLRARGPSGNTIYF.